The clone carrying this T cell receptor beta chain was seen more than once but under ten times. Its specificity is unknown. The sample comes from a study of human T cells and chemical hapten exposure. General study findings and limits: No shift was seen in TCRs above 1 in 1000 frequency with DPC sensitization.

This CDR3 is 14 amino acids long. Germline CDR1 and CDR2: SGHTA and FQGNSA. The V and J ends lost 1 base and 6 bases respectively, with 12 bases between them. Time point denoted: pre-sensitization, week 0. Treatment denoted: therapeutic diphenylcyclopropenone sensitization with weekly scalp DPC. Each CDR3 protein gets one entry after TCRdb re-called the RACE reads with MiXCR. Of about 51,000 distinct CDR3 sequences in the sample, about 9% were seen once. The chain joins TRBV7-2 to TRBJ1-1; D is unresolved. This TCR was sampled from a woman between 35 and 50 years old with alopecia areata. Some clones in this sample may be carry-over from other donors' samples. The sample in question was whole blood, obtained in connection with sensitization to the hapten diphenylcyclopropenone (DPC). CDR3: CASSLVAGPAEAFF. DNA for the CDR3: TGTGCCAGCAGCTTAGTCGCGGGCCCTGCTGAAGCTTTCTTT.